This note documents a single TCR beta chain sequence. Its antigen is not known. Peripheral blood came from healthy roughly 16-60 month-old surgical children and healthy nonsmoking adults. Aged roughly 20-55 years with median roughly 37 years, adult controls were healthy nonsmokers. Clones were sequenced by immunoSEQ multiplex PCR, and TCRdb holds only the in-frame ones, with some missing. Among 4,500 to 6,500 clones listed, approximately 98% were seen once. This record comes from a study of naive CD8 T cells in extremely preterm neonates. Overall study findings and caveats: Preterm CDR3s were shorter than older groups', with fewer N additions and less trimming. Shared CDR3 nucleotide sequences: preterm around 3%, term 0.35% to 0.4%, children 0.025% to 0.035%, adults 0.01%.

The V and J ends lost 7 bases and 11 bases, in that order; junction bases with no gene match: 13. Germline values: CDR1 LNHDA, CDR2 SQIVND (reference sequence). The CDR3 spans 14 residues. This chain uses TRBV19 with TRBJ1-1; TRBD1 aligns across 10 bases. Input material: naive CD8+ T cells from blood. This clonotype originated in a human donor in good health. In nucleotides, the CDR3 is TGTGCCAGTACCCCGACAGGGGGCAACCCTCTGGCTTTCTTT. It yields the protein CASTPTGGNPLAFF.